This is a list of T cell receptor beta chains from one sample in a study of control samples from healthy donors and cancer patients. TCRdb's copy holds only in-frame clones and misses some; the assay was immunoSEQ multiplex PCR. The profile covers over 150,000 clones, with approximately 94% appearing a single time and around 1.5% taken by the ten largest. The specimen sequenced was blood. Receptors were obtained from a woman aged 18-35 years in good health. Both conserved end residues are part of each CDR3. Fields, in order: J gene, V gene, clone size, D gene, CDR3 DNA, CDR3 protein. D genes are given only for firm matches. A row's size may be missing; if present it is once, few, many or a size class.

TRBJ2-3 | TRBV5-1 | NA | NA | TGCGCCAGCAGCTTGGGCCAGAGCACAGATACGCAGTATTTT | CASSLGQSTDTQYF
TRBJ2-3 | TRBV6-5 | NA | TRBD1 | TGTGCCAGCAGGCCACAGGGGGCGCGTACAGATACGCAGTATTTT | CASRPQGARTDTQYF
TRBJ2-1 | TRBV6-5 | NA | TRBD1 | TGTGCCAGCAGTTCGGACAGGGTGGTCAATGAGCAGTTCTTC | CASSSDRVVNEQFF
TRBJ2-1 | TRBV29-1 | NA | TRBD2 | TGCAGCGTTGAAGGAGGGGCTCAAGGTGGGACTAGCGGGAGAGTCAATGAGCAGTTCTTC | CSVEGGAQGGTSGRVNEQFF
TRBJ1-2 | TRBV25-1 | NA | TRBD1 | TGTGCCAGCAGTTGGACAGGGGGAAACTATGGCTACACCTTC | CASSWTGGNYGYTF
TRBJ1-2 | TRBV20-1 | NA | NA | TGCAGTGTGGGGGAGGGGACTGGCTACACCTTC | CSVGEGTGYTF
TRBJ2-3 | TRBV4-1 | once | TRBD2 | TGCGCCAGCAGCCCTAGCGGGGCCCCTAGCACAGATACGCAGTATTTT | CASSPSGAPSTDTQYF
TRBJ2-3 | TRBV5-6 | once | TRBD2 | TGTGCCAGCAGCCCTCTAGCGGGGGGAGATACGCAGTATTTT | CASSPLAGGDTQYF
TRBJ1-2 | TRBV29-1 | NA | NA | TGCAGCGTTGAAGAGCTTTCTCGGGGGGCCGCTGGCTACACCTTC | CSVEELSRGAAGYTF
TRBJ1-5 | TRBV28 | NA | NA | TGTGCCAGCAGTTTAGGGATTTTGGGCAATCAGCCCCAGCATTTT | CASSLGILGNQPQHF
TRBJ2-7 | TRBV20-1 | NA | TRBD2 | TGCAGTGCTAGTCTAGCGGGACCATACGAGCAGTACTTC | CSASLAGPYEQYF
TRBJ2-7 | TRBV3-1/TRBV3-2 | NA | NA | TGTGCCAGCAGCCAAGGGTACGAGCAGTACTTC | CASSQGYEQYF
TRBJ1-1 | TRBV27 | NA | NA | TGTGCCAGCAGTTCCCTGGCTGGGGCAGGACTCATGAACACTGAAGCTTTCTTT | CASSSLAGAGLMNTEAFF
TRBJ1-1 | TRBV21-1 | NA | NA | TGTGCCAGCCCAAAGGACCCTAGAGGGGTGAACACTGAAGCTTTCTTT | CASPKDPRGVNTEAFF
TRBJ2-4 | TRBV5-6 | NA | TRBD1 | TGTGCCAGCAGCTTTGGGACAGGCCACAGCATTCAGTACTTC | CASSFGTGHSIQYF
TRBJ1-1 | TRBV11-2 | NA | NA | TGTGCCAGCAGCTCAATGAACACTGAAGCTTTCTTT | CASSSMNTEAFF
TRBJ2-3 | TRBV6-5 | NA | NA | TGTGCCAGCAGTCCAAGCACAGATACGCAGTATTTT | CASSPSTDTQYF
TRBJ2-7 | TRBV3-1/TRBV3-2 | NA | TRBD2 | TGTGCCAGCAGCCAAGTGGGGGGGGCCTACGAGCAGTACTTC | CASSQVGGAYEQYF
TRBJ2-7 | TRBV9 | NA | TRBD1 | TGTGCCAGCAGCGAAGGCTCCGGGACAGGGAGCTTCTACGAGCAGTACTTC | CASSEGSGTGSFYEQYF
TRBJ1-1 | TRBV19 | NA | NA | TGTGCCAGTAGGGGGGAGGGCACTGAAGCTTTCTTT | CASRGEGTEAFF
TRBJ1-1 | TRBV28 | NA | NA | TGTGCCAGCAGTCTAAAAGCCTTCGGGGCGGGAACTGAAGCTTTCTTT | CASSLKAFGAGTEAFF
TRBJ1-1 | TRBV7-9 | NA | NA | TGTGCCAGCAGTTACCCGGTACTAGGAGCTTTCTTT | CASSYPVLGAFF
TRBJ2-5 | TRBV3-1/TRBV3-2 | NA | TRBD2 | TGTGCCAGCAGCCTGACTAGCGGGGGCGAGACCCAGTACTTC | CASSLTSGGETQYF
TRBJ1-1 | TRBV3-1/TRBV3-2 | NA | NA | TGTGCCAGCAGCCAAGGGGTGGGGAACACTGAAGCTTTCTTT | CASSQGVGNTEAFF
TRBJ1-3 | TRBV7-6 | NA | TRBD1 | TGTGCCAGCAGCCCCCAGACAGGGAGATCTGGAAACACCATATATTTT | CASSPQTGRSGNTIYF
TRBJ1-2 | TRBV24-1 | NA | NA | TGTGCCACCAGTGATCGACAGGAAGCTAACTATGGCTACACCTTC | CATSDRQEANYGYTF
TRBJ1-3 | TRBV7-2 | NA | NA | TGTGCCAGCAGCTTTCGTCAGTTCAACACCATATATTTT | CASSFRQFNTIYF
TRBJ2-3 | TRBV9 | NA | TRBD2 | TGTGCCAGCAGCGCCGGACTAGCGGGGGGAGCCCAAAGCACAGATACGCAGTATTTT | CASSAGLAGGAQSTDTQYF
TRBJ1-2 | TRBV10-3 | once | TRBD1 | TGTGCCATCAGTGTGGGACAGGGGGCCTCGGTGGGCTACACCTTC | CAISVGQGASVGYTF
TRBJ2-5 | TRBV6-5 | NA | NA | TGTGCCAGCACTCGGACAGTCGTATACCAAGAGACCCAGTACTTC | CASTRTVVYQETQYF
TRBJ2-5 | TRBV7-2 | NA | NA | TGTGCCAGCAGGCCAGCGGGCCAAGAGACCCAGTACTTC | CASRPAGQETQYF
TRBJ2-1 | TRBV5-1 | NA | NA | TGCGCCAGCAGGCCGGGAACAAGTGAGCAGTTCTTC | CASRPGTSEQFF
TRBJ2-3 | TRBV19 | NA | TRBD2 | TGTGCCAGTAGTCCGGGACTACACACAGATACGCAGTATTTT | CASSPGLHTDTQYF
TRBJ2-1 | TRBV2 | NA | TRBD2 | TGTGCCAGCAGTGGACTAGCGGACGATGAGCAGTTCTTC | CASSGLADDEQFF
TRBJ2-1 | TRBV5-6 | NA | NA | TGTGCCAGCAGCTTCTACAATGAGCAGTTCTTC | CASSFYNEQFF
TRBJ2-3 | TRBV28 | NA | NA | TGTGCCAGCAGTTTCACAGGCGGCACAGATACGCAGTATTTT | CASSFTGGTDTQYF
TRBJ1-1 | TRBV21-1 | NA | NA | TGTGCCAGCAGCCCAACTCCTCGGCTGAACACTGAAGCTTTCTTT | CASSPTPRLNTEAFF
TRBJ2-2 | TRBV19 | NA | TRBD1 | TGTGCCAGTAGTACCACAGGGGCTCGGACCGGGGAGCTGTTTTTT | CASSTTGARTGELFF
TRBJ2-1 | TRBV18 | NA | NA | TGTGCCAGCTCAGGCCGGGGGCGGCTAAACAATGAGCAGTTCTTC | CASSGRGRLNNEQFF
TRBJ2-7 | TRBV12-3/TRBV12-4 | NA | TRBD1 | TGTGCCAGCAGTTTGGCAGGGGGCGAGCAGTACTTC | CASSLAGGEQYF
TRBJ1-4 | TRBV3-1/TRBV3-2 | NA | NA | TGTGCCAGCAGCCACTCCTTTGAAAAACTGTTTTTT | CASSHSFEKLFF
TRBJ1-1 | TRBV15 | once | TRBD1 | TGTGCCACCAGCAGAGGTCAGGGGGACACTGAAGCTTTCTTT | CATSRGQGDTEAFF
TRBJ1-2 | TRBV19 | NA | NA | TGTGCCAGTTCGGGCCACGGGGCCCTACTCTATGGCTACACCTTC | CASSGHGALLYGYTF
TRBJ2-2 | TRBV5-1 | NA | NA | TGCGCCAGCGCAGGGAGGCCGGCGACCGGGGAGCTGTTTTTT | CASAGRPATGELFF
TRBJ1-2 | TRBV7-9 | NA | TRBD1 | TGTGCCAGCAGCTTGGGGCAGGGGGTAATCAACTATGGCTACACCTTC | CASSLGQGVINYGYTF
TRBJ2-3 | TRBV27 | once | TRBD2 | TGTGCCAGCAGTTTTGGCGGGGGGAGGTCAGATACGCAGTATTTT | CASSFGGGRSDTQYF
TRBJ2-3 | TRBV3-1/TRBV3-2 | NA | TRBD2 | TGTGCCAGCAGCCCTACGGCGGGGGGGAGAGATACGCAGTATTTT | CASSPTAGGRDTQYF
TRBJ2-6 | TRBV27 | NA | NA | TGTGCCAGCAGTTTATCGGGGGTCGCGATAATCTCTGGGGCCAACGTCCTGACTTTC | CASSLSGVAIISGANVLTF
TRBJ2-5 | TRBV24-1 | NA | TRBD2 | TGTGCCACCTCGGAGCGGGGGGGCCGAGAGACCCAGTACTTC | CATSERGGRETQYF
TRBJ2-7 | TRBV18 | once | TRBD1 | TGTGCCAGCTCAACGGGACAGTATTCCTACGAGCAGTACTTC | CASSTGQYSYEQYF
TRBJ1-1 | TRBV12-3/TRBV12-4 | NA | NA | TGTGCCAGCACCCCTTTAGTGAACACTGAAGCTTTCTTT | CASTPLVNTEAFF
TRBJ1-3 | TRBV7-9 | NA | NA | TGTGCCAGCAGCTTACAGGAGTTCTCTGGAAACACCATATATTTT | CASSLQEFSGNTIYF
TRBJ2-5 | TRBV7-9 | NA | TRBD1 | TGTGCCAGCAGCTTACAGACAGGGGGAGAGACCCAGTACTTC | CASSLQTGGETQYF